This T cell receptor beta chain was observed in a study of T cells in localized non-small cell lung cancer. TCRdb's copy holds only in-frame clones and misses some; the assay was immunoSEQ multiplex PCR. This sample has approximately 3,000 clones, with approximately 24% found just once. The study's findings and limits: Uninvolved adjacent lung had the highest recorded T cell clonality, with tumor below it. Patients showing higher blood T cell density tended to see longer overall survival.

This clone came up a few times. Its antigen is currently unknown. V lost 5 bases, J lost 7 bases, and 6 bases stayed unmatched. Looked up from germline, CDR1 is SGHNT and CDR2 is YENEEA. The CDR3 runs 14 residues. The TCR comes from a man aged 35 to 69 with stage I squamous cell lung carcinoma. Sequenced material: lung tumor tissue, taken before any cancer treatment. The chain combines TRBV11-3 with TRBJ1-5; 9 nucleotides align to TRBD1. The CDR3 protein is CASSLTGGFQPQHF. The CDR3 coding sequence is TGTGCCAGCAGCCTTACAGGGGGCTTCCAGCCCCAGCATTTT.